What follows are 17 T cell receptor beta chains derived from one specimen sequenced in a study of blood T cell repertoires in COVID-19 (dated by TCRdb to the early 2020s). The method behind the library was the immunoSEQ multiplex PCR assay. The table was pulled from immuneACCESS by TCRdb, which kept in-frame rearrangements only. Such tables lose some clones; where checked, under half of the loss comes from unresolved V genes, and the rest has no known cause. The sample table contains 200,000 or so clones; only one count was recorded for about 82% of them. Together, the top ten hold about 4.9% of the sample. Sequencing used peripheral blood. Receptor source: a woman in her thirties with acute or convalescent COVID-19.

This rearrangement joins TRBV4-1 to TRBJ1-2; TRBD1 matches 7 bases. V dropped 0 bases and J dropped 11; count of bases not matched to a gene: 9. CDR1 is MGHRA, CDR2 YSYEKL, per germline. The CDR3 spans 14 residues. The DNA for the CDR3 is TGCGCCAGCAGCCAAGAAGGGACAGCCGTAAGGTACACCTTC. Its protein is CASSQEGTAVRYTF.

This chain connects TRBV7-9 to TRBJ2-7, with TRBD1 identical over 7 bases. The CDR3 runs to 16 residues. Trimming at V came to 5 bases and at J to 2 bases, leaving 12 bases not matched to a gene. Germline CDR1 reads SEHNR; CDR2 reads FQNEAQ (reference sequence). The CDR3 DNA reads TGTGCCAGCAGCACCTGGACAGGCCTCCAAACCTACGAGCAGTACTTC. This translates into CASSTWTGLQTYEQYF.

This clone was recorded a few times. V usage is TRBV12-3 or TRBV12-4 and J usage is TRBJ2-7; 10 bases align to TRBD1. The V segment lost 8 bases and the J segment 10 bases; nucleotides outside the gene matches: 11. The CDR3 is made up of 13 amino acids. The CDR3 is CASRTGGGLDQYF. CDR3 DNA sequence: TGTGCCAGCCGGACAGGGGGAGGGCTAGATCAGTACTTC.

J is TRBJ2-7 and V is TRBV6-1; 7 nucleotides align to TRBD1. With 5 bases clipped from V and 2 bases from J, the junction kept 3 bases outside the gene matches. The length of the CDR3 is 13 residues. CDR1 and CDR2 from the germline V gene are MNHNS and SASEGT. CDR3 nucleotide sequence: TGTGCCAGCAGTAGGGGACAGACCTACGAGCAGTACTTC. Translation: CASSRGQTYEQYF.

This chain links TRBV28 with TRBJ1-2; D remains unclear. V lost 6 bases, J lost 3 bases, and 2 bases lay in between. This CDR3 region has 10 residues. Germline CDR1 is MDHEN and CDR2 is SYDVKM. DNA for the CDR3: TGTGCCAGCAGCTACTATGGCTACACCTTC. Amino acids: CASSYYGYTF.

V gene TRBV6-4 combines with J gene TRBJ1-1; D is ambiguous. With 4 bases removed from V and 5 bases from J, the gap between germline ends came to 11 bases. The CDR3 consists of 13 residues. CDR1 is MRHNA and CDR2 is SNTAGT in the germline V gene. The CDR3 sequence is CASSVEGRTEAFF. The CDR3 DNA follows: TGTGCCAGCAGTGTGGAGGGAAGGACTGAAGCTTTCTTT.

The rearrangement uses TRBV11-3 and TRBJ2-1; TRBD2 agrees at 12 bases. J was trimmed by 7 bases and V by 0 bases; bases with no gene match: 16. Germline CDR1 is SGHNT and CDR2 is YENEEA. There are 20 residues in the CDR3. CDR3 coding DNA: TGTGCCAGCAGCTTAGATCCGGGACTAGCGGGTTCGGCGAAAAGAAATGAGCAGTTCTTC. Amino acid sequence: CASSLDPGLAGSAKRNEQFF.

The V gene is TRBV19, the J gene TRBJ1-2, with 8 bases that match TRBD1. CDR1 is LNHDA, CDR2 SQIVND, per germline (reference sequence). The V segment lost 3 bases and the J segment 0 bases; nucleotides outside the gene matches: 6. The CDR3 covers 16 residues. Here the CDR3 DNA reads TGTGCCAGTAGTATGGGCTCGGACAGGGCTAACTATGGCTACACCTTC. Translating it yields CASSMGSDRANYGYTF.

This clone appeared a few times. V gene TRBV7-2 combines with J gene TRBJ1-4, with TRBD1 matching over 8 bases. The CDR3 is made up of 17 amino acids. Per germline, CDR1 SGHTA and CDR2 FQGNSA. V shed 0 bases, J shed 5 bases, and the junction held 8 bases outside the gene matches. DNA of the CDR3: TGTGCCAGCAGCTTAGCGCAGGGGGCGCCTTTCAATGAAAAACTGTTTTTT. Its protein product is CASSLAQGAPFNEKLFF. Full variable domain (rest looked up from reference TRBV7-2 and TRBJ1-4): GAGVSQSPSNKVTEKGKDVELRCDPISGHTALYWYRQSLGQGLEFLIYFQGNSAPDKSGLPSDRFSAERTGGSVSTLTIQRTQQEDSAVYLCASSLAQGAPFNEKLFFGSGTQLSVL.

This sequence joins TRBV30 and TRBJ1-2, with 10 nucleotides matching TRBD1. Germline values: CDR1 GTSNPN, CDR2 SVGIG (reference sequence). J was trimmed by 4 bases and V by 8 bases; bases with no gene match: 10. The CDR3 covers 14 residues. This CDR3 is CAGIGTGEAYGYTF. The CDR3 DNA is TGTGCCGGAATAGGGACAGGGGAGGCCTATGGCTACACCTTC.

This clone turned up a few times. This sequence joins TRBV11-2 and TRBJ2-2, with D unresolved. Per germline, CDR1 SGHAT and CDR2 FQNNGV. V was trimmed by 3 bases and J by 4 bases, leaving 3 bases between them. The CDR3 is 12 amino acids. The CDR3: CASSFGTGELFF. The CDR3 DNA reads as TGTGCCAGCAGCTTCGGCACCGGGGAGCTGTTTTTT.

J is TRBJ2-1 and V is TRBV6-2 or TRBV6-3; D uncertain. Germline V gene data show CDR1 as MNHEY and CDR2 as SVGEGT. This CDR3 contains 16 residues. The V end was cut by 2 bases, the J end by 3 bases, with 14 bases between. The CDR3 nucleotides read TGTGCCAGCAGTTACGAGGTATTTAGCAGCTACAATGAGCAGTTCTTC. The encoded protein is CASSYEVFSSYNEQFF.

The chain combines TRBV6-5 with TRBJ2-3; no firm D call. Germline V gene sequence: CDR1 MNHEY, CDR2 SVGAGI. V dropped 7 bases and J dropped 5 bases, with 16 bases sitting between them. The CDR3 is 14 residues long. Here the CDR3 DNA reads TGTGCCAGCACTAGGAGATTAATGGGAGATACGCAGTATTTT. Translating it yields CASTRRLMGDTQYF.

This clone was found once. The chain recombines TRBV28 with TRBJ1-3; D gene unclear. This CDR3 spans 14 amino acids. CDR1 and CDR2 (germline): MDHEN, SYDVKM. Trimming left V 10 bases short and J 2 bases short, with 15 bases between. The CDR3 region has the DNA TGTGCCACCACCCCCGATACGGCTGGAAACACCATATATTTT. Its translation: CATTPDTAGNTIYF.

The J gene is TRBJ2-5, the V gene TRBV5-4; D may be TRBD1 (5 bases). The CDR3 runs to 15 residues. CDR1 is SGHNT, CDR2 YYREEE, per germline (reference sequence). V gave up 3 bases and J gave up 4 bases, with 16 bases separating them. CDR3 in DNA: TGTGCCAGCAGCTCCGGACAAATAGGACGAGAGACCCAGTACTTC. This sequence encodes CASSSGQIGRETQYF.

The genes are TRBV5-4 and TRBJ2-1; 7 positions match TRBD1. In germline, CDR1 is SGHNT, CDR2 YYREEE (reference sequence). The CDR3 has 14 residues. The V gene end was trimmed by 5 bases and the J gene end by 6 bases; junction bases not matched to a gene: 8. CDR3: CASSWPTGLNEQFF. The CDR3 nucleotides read TGTGCCAGCAGTTGGCCGACAGGGCTCAATGAGCAGTTCTTC.

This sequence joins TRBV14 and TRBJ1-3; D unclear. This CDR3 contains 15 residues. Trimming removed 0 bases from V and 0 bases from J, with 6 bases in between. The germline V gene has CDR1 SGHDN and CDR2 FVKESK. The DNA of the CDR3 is TGTGCCAGCAGCCAAGAACAGTTCTCTGGAAACACCATATATTTT. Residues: CASSQEQFSGNTIYF.